This TCR beta chain was sequenced in a study of blood T cell repertoires in COVID-19. Study information: Acute and convalescent COVID-19 specimens originated in the United States, Italy and Spain. PBMCs, B-cell-depleted T cells, or T cells were the source of the cDNA or gDNA that made up the material.

Original data processing: Amplification with reference gene primers provided the estimates of nucleated cell counts. Produced via immunoSEQ multiplex PCR; TCRdb's table is partial and in-frame only. The V and J calls and clone size come from that table; D and trimming were worked out from the DNA. Among 20,000 to 25,000 clones listed, about 92% were seen once. V gave up 2 bases and J gave up 9 bases, with 18 bases separating them. CDR1 LNHDA and CDR2 SQIVND come from the germline V gene (reference sequence). There are 15 residues in the CDR3. The receptor was isolated from a man between 65 and 79 years old with acute or convalescent COVID-19. Sequenced input: peripheral blood. The chain combines TRBV19 with TRBJ2-3; maybe TRBD1 (6 bases). The CDR3 protein is CASSIRGDGGRTQYF. CDR3 in DNA: TGTGCCAGTAGTATAAGGGGAGATGGGGGCAGGACGCAGTATTTT.